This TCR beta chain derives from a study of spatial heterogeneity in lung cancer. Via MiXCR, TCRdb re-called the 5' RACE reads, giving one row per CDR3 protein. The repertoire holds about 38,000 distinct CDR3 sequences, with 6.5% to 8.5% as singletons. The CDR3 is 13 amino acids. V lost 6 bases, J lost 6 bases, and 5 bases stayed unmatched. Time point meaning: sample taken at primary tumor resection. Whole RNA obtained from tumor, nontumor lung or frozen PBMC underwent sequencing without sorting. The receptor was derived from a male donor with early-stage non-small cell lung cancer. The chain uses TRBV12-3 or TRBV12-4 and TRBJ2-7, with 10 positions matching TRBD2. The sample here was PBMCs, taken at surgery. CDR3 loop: CASSKTSGTEQYV. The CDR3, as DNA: TGTGCCAGCAGCAAAACTAGCGGGACCGAGCAGTACGTC.